Listed below are T cell receptor beta chains from one sample, sequenced in a study of CD8 T cells in ankylosing spondylitis. TCRdb redid the calling of the 5' RACE reads with MiXCR, one entry per CDR3 protein. The sample holds around 140,000 distinct CDR3 sequences; 11% are singletons and the top ten take about 3.8%. Sequencing was done on a sample of blood, either unsorted or a sorted T cell fraction (not recorded which). These receptors all stem from a female donor with ankylosing spondylitis or in good health (not recorded which). Each CDR3 is given with its conserved first and last residue. Fields, in order: J gene, D gene, V gene, clone size, CDR3 DNA, CDR3 protein. The D gene is left open where the match is weak. The size entry is marked missing in some rows and otherwise reads once, few, many or a size class.

>TRBJ1-4|.|TRBV2|many
TGTGCCAGCCGCCTCGAGGGGAAGGGTGAAAAACTGTTTTTT
CASRLEGKGEKLFF
>TRBJ1-2|.|TRBV20-1|few
TGCAGTGCTAGAGATTCCTTGAAATTGAGTGGCTACACCTTC
CSARDSLKLSGYTF
>TRBJ2-5|TRBD2|TRBV5-4|.
TGTGCCAGCAGCTTGAAGCTAGCGGGAGACGAGACCCAGTACTTC
CASSLKLAGDETQYF
>TRBJ2-1|.|TRBV18|many
TGTGCCAGCTCACCTAATACCAATGAGCAGTTCTTC
CASSPNTNEQFF
>TRBJ1-2|.|TRBV6-5|many
TGTGCCAGCAGTATCGACAGTGCCGCTAACTATGGCTACACCTTC
CASSIDSAANYGYTF
>TRBJ1-2|.|TRBV12-3/TRBV12-4|many
TGTGCCAGCAGACAGGAGAACTATGGCTACACCTTC
CASRQENYGYTF
>TRBJ2-1|TRBD1|TRBV7-8|many
TGTGCCAGCGCAGGGACAGTCCTTAATGAGCAGTTCTTC
CASAGTVLNEQFF
>TRBJ2-4|.|TRBV7-8|.
TGTGCCAGCAGCTTAACGATTAACGGGAAGTCAGGGGACATTCAATACTTC
CASSLTINGKSGDIQYF
>TRBJ2-3|.|TRBV5-1|many
TGCGCCACATCCCCCGGGCTACGCACAGATACGCAGTATTTT
CATSPGLRTDTQYF
>TRBJ1-5|.|TRBV28|many
TGTGCCAGCAGTTTAATGAGAAAAGGTCAGCCCCAGCATTTT
CASSLMRKGQPQHF
>TRBJ2-7|.|TRBV3-1|many
TGTGCCAGCAGCCAAGATCCCAGGGAAGGAGGGCAGTACTTC
CASSQDPREGGQYF
>TRBJ2-2|.|TRBV5-1|.
TGCGCCAGCAGCGTGGACCGGGCGGGGACCGGGGAGCTGTTTTTT
CASSVDRAGTGELFF
>TRBJ2-7|TRBD1|TRBV28|many
TGTGCCAGCAGTTTATATGACAGGGTAGGGAACGAGCAGTACTTC
CASSLYDRVGNEQYF
>TRBJ1-5|.|TRBV7-2|many
TGTGCCAGCAGTTCCGGCGGGTATAGCAATCAGCCCCAGCATTTT
CASSSGGYSNQPQHF
>TRBJ2-2|.|TRBV6-5|many
TGTGCCAGCAGTTACTCCCTACAGACCTTGGGGAACACCGGGGAGCTGTTTTTT
CASSYSLQTLGNTGELFF
>TRBJ1-5|.|TRBV2|many
TGTGCCATACCGAACAATCAGCCCCAGCATTTT
CAIPNNQPQHF
>TRBJ1-5|.|TRBV20-1|many
TGCAGTGCAAGGGACACCCTCAATCAGCCCCAGCATTTT
CSARDTLNQPQHF
>TRBJ1-1|.|TRBV18|many
TGTGCCAGCTCACGTACAGGGAGCCTCATGAACACTGAAGCTTTCTTT
CASSRTGSLMNTEAFF
>TRBJ2-1|.|TRBV7-9|many
TGTGCCAGCAGCTCGGAAGAGGCCCTCGGAAATGAGCAGTTCTTC
CASSSEEALGNEQFF
>TRBJ1-6|.|TRBV5-1|many
TGCGCCAGCAGCTCGACAGTAAATTCACCCCTCCACTTT
CASSSTVNSPLHF
>TRBJ2-7|.|TRBV7-2|many
TGTGCCAGCAGCTCTTTACGAGCGGCCCCCCCGGACGAGCAGTACTTC
CASSSLRAAPPDEQYF
>TRBJ1-5|.|TRBV20-1|many
TGCAGTGCAAAACAGGATAAAAATCAGCCCCAGCATTTT
CSAKQDKNQPQHF
>TRBJ1-2|TRBD1|TRBV19|many
TGTGCCAGCACTGACGGACAGGAGATCTATGGCTACACCTTC
CASTDGQEIYGYTF
>TRBJ1-2|.|TRBV6-5|many
TGTGCCAGCAGTTACAGGAAAGATTACTATGGCTACACCTTC
CASSYRKDYYGYTF
>TRBJ2-3|TRBD1|TRBV7-6|many
TGTGCCAGCAGCCTGATAACGGACAGGGGAAGAGATACGCAGTATTTT
CASSLITDRGRDTQYF
>TRBJ2-1|.|TRBV5-6|many
TGTGCCAGCAGCCCTCTGGGGGGCTTCTACAATGAGCAGTTCTTC
CASSPLGGFYNEQFF
>TRBJ2-1|.|TRBV2|many
TGTGCCAGCAGTGAAAGAATTGCTGAGCAGTTCTTC
CASSERIAEQFF
>TRBJ2-6|.|TRBV7-8|many
TGTGCCAGCAGCTCGTTAGTCCGGGTCCTGACTTTC
CASSSLVRVLTF
>TRBJ1-1|.|TRBV10-3|.
TGTGCCATCAGTGACGTAACATTGGGGGTTGAAGCTTTCTTT
CAISDVTLGVEAFF
>TRBJ2-7|.|TRBV24-1|many
TGTGCCACCAGTGATTCAACGGCTTACGAGCAGTACTTC
CATSDSTAYEQYF
>TRBJ2-3|.|TRBV15|many
TGTGCCACCAGCAGAGATAGGTTTGAAGATACGCAGTATTTT
CATSRDRFEDTQYF
>TRBJ1-5|.|TRBV7-2|many
TGTGCCAGCAGCTTGGGGACACTCCAACCCCAGCATTTT
CASSLGTLQPQHF
>TRBJ2-7|.|TRBV5-6|many
TGTGCCAGCAGCTTCCAGGAGACCTACGAGCAGTACTTC
CASSFQETYEQYF
>TRBJ1-2|.|TRBV29-1|many
TGCAGCGTCCCGGGCCACACGCTATACTATGGCTACACCTTC
CSVPGHTLYYGYTF
>TRBJ2-2|TRBD2|TRBV7-9|many
TGTGCCAGCAGCTGGGAGGGAAACACCGGGGAGCTGTTTTTT
CASSWEGNTGELFF
>TRBJ2-1|TRBD2|TRBV27|many
TGTGCCAGCAGTGCCGTCCCTGGGACTAGCGGGACTGAGCAGTTCTTC
CASSAVPGTSGTEQFF
>TRBJ1-1|TRBD1|TRBV5-1|many
TGCGCCAGCAGCTTGGGGAGCAGGGGGCGCGTGAACACTGAAGCTTTCTTT
CASSLGSRGRVNTEAFF
>TRBJ2-1|.|TRBV7-9|many
TGTGCCAGTGGGCAATACAATGAGCAGTTCTTC
CASGQYNEQFF
>TRBJ2-1|TRBD2|TRBV6-1|.
TGTGCCAGCAGCAAAAGGTTGCGGGAGCCTTACAATGAGCAGTTCTTC
CASSKRLREPYNEQFF
>TRBJ2-3|.|TRBV11-2|many
TGTGCCAGCAGCTTAGAAGGCCGTGATACGCAGTATTTT
CASSLEGRDTQYF
>TRBJ2-1|TRBD2|TRBV6-5|few
TGTGCCAGCAGTTCCCGGCTAGCGGGAGGGCTGGAGCAGTTCTTC
CASSSRLAGGLEQFF